Listed here is a single TCR beta chain. The CDR3 runs to 14 residues. Germline lookup yields CDR1 SGHDN and CDR2 FVKESK. J gave up 4 bases and V 4 bases, and 5 bases lay outside the gene matches. This sample is drawn from a study of radiotherapy plus CTLA-4 blockade in lung cancer. Study in general: Overall, approximately 17% of patients showed an objective response, while approximately 30% attained disease control.

Alongside CTLA-4 blockade with ipilimumab, patients with chemo-refractory metastatic non-small-cell lung cancer received focal radiation. Repertoires were generated with immunoSEQ multiplex PCR, while TCRdb's copy carries only in-frame clones and drops some. Of 110,000 or so clones listed, about 83% are singletons. The material was peripheral blood, obtained from a patient treated with radiotherapy plus ipilimumab. The chain is built from TRBV14 and TRBJ1-2, with 8 bases fitting TRBD1. This TCR was sampled from a human donor with non-small cell lung cancer who had a partial response to radiotherapy plus ipilimumab. The CDR3 DNA is TGTGCCAGCAGCCGGACAGGGAAAACCTATGGCTACACCTTC. Protein product: CASSRTGKTYGYTF.